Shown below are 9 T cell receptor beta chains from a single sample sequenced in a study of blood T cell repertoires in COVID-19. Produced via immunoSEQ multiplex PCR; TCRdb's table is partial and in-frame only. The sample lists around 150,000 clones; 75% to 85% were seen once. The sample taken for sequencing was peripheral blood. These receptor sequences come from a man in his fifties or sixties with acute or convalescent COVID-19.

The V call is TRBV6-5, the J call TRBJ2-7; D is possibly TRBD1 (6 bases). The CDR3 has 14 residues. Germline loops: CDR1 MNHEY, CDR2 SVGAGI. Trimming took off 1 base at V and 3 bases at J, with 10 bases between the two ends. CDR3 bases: TGTGCCAGCAGTTACTTGGACAGCTTCTACGAGCAGTACTTC. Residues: CASSYLDSFYEQYF.

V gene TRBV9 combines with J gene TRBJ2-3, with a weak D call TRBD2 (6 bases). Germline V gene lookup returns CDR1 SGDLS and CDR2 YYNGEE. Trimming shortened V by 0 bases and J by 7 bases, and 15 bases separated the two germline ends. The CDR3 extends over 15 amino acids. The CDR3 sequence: CASSVVGSGLNTQYF. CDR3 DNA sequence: TGTGCCAGCAGCGTAGTTGGTAGCGGACTCAATACGCAGTATTTT.

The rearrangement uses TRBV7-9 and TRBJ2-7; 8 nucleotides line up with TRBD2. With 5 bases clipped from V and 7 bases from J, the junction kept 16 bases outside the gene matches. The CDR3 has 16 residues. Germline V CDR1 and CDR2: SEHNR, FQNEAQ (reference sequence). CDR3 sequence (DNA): TGTGCCAGCAGCCCACCCGGACTAGCCCCTTCTATGGAGCAGTACTTC. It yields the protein CASSPPGLAPSMEQYF.

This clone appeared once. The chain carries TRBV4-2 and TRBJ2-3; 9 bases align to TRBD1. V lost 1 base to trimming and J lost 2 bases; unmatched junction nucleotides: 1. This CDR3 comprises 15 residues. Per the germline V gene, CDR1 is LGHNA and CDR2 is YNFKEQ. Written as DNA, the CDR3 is TGTGCCAGCAGCCAAGGACAGGGGGACACAGATACGCAGTATTTT. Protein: CASSQGQGDTDTQYF.

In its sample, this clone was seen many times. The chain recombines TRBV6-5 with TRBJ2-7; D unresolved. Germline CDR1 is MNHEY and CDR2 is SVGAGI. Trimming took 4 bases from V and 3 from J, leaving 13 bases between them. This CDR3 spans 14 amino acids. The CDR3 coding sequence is TGTGCCAGCAGTTCTCCTAGTAGTGGCTACGAGCAGTACTTC. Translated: CASSSPSSGYEQYF.

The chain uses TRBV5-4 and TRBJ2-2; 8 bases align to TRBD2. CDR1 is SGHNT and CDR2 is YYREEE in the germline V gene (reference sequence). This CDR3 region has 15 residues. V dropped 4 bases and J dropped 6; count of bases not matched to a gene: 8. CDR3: CASSPSGSYPGELFF. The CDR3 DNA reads TGTGCCAGCAGCCCTAGCGGGTCTTACCCCGGGGAGCTGTTTTTT.

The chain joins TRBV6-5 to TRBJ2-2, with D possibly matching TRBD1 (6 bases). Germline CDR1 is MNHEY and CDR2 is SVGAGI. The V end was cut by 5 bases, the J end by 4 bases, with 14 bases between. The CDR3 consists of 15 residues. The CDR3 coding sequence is TGTGCCAGCAGTCGGCAACAGGGCTCCACCGGGGAGCTGTTTTTT. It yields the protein CASSRQQGSTGELFF.

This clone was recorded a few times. In nucleotides, the CDR3 is TGTGCCAGCAGCGGGGAGGCAGATACGCAGTATTTT. Translating gives CASSGEADTQYF. The chain joins TRBV13 to TRBJ2-3; maybe TRBD2 (6 bases). From germline, CDR1 is PRHDT and CDR2 FYEKMQ (reference sequence). This CDR3 region has 12 residues. V lost 5 bases, J lost 4 bases, and 7 bases lay in between.

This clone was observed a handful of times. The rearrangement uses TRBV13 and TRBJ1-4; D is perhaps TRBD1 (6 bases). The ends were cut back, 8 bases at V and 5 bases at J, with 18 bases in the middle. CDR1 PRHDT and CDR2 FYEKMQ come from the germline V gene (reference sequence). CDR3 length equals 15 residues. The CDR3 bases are TGTGCCAGCTGCACGCGGGGGGCGAACAATGAAAAACTGTTTTTT. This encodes CASCTRGANNEKLFF.